This is a list of T cell receptor beta chains from one sample in a study of CD8 T cells in ankylosing spondylitis. TCRdb re-analysed the 5' RACE reads in MiXCR, keeping a single row per CDR3 protein. The table lists 300,000 to 400,000 distinct CDR3 sequences, roughly 14% of them singletons, with 1.1% in the top ten. Sequenced material: blood, either unsorted or a sorted T cell fraction (not recorded which). These TCRs come from a male donor with ankylosing spondylitis or in good health (not recorded which). CDR3s include the opening cysteine and the closing phenylalanine or tryptophan. Fields, in order: J gene, V gene, clone size, D gene, CDR3 protein, CDR3 DNA. D genes are given only for firm matches. Only part of the rows carry a size: once, few, many, or a class if the clone is expanded.

TRBJ2-1	TRBV2	few	NA	CASSSTVSSYNEQFF	TGTGCCAGCAGTTCGACTGTGAGCTCCTACAATGAGCAGTTCTTC
TRBJ2-1	TRBV7-9	many	NA	CASSLSREGQNEQFF	TGTGCCAGCAGCCTCTCCAGGGAAGGACAGAATGAGCAGTTCTTC
TRBJ2-1	TRBV7-8	NA	TRBD2	CASSLAWTSGSSYNEQFF	TGTGCCAGCAGCTTAGCGTGGACTAGCGGGAGCTCCTACAATGAGCAGTTCTTC
TRBJ2-3	TRBV6-1	few	NA	CASSGRGDTDTQYF	TGTGCCAGCAGTGGCCGGGGCGACACAGATACGCAGTATTTT
TRBJ1-1	TRBV5-1	NA	NA	CASSLVKGAELAFF	TGCGCCAGCAGCTTGGTAAAAGGAGCTGAACTCGCTTTCTTT
TRBJ2-3	TRBV10-2	few	NA	CASGVAVSTDTQYF	TGCGCCAGTGGAGTGGCGGTGTCCACAGATACGCAGTATTTT
TRBJ2-3	TRBV20-1	NA	TRBD2	CCARASWSGGPTDTQYF	TGCTGTGCTAGAGCCTCGTGGAGCGGGGGGCCAACAGATACGCAGTATTTT
TRBJ2-1	TRBV5-1	NA	NA	CASSLDARGEQFF	TGCGCCAGCAGCTTGGACGCTCGAGGTGAGCAGTTCTTC
TRBJ2-3	TRBV5-1	few	NA	CASSLQRPGAPDTQYF	TGCGCCAGCAGCTTGCAGCGCCCAGGGGCCCCAGATACGCAGTATTTT
TRBJ2-7	TRBV11-2	few	NA	CASSVYYEQYF	TGTGCCAGCAGCGTTTACTACGAGCAGTACTTC
TRBJ1-4	TRBV25-1	many	TRBD1	CASSVQGAGEKLFF	TGTGCCAGCAGTGTCCAGGGGGCAGGGGAAAAACTGTTTTTT
TRBJ2-2	TRBV19	many	NA	CASRSDTGELFF	TGTGCCAGCCGCTCCGACACCGGGGAGCTGTTTTTT
TRBJ2-7	TRBV5-1	few	NA	CASSLGQRNYEQYF	TGCGCCAGCAGCTTGGGTCAGAGAAACTACGAGCAGTACTTC
TRBJ2-2	TRBV19	few	NA	CASSTTGLATGELFF	TGTGCCAGTAGTACGACAGGCTTGGCGACCGGGGAGCTGTTTTTT
TRBJ2-1	TRBV5-1	NA	TRBD2	CASSLAITGLGDNEQFF	TGCGCCAGCAGCTTGGCCATTACGGGACTAGGAGACAATGAGCAGTTCTTC
TRBJ2-5	TRBV20-1	few	NA	CSAQYSQETQYF	TGCAGTGCTCAATACAGCCAAGAGACCCAGTACTTC
TRBJ1-3	TRBV18	NA	TRBD1	CASSPGPGGSGNTIYF	TGTGCCAGCTCACCCGGCCCAGGGGGCAGTGGAAACACCATATATTTT
TRBJ2-2	TRBV10-1	NA	TRBD2	CASSPGGPGTGELFF	TGCGCCAGCAGCCCGGGGGGGCCTGGGACCGGGGAGCTGTTTTTT
TRBJ2-1	TRBV3-1	few	NA	CASSQEFTVGGGADNEQFF	TGTGCCAGCAGCCAAGAGTTTACTGTAGGCGGGGGCGCCGACAATGAGCAGTTCTTC
TRBJ2-7	TRBV5-1	NA	NA	CASGAGSSYEQYF	TGCGCCAGCGGGGCAGGGAGCTCCTACGAGCAGTACTTC
TRBJ1-2	TRBV12-3/TRBV12-4	many	NA	CASSLRAGTGYTF	TGTGCCAGCAGTTTAAGGGCGGGGACTGGCTACACCTTC
TRBJ2-1	TRBV3-1	few	NA	CASSHTYGTPPYNEQFF	TGTGCCAGCAGCCACACGTACGGGACACCTCCCTACAATGAGCAGTTCTTC
TRBJ2-7	TRBV6-6	NA	NA	CASSSLLAYEQYF	TGTGCCAGCAGTTCCCTACTAGCATACGAGCAGTACTTC
TRBJ1-5	TRBV27	NA	TRBD1	CASSPGTGGRIQPQHF	TGTGCCAGCAGTCCCGGGACAGGGGGCCGTATCCAGCCCCAGCATTTT
TRBJ2-5	TRBV5-1	NA	TRBD2	CASSYAGGPQETQYF	TGCGCCAGCAGCTACGCGGGGGGACCCCAAGAGACCCAGTACTTC
TRBJ2-1	TRBV6-5	NA	NA	CASSYAWSGTSEQFF	TGTGCCAGCAGTTACGCCTGGTCCGGTACGTCTGAGCAGTTCTTC
TRBJ2-1	TRBV10-3	NA	NA	CAIAEGGSSYNEQFF	TGTGCCATCGCGGAGGGGGGGAGCTCCTACAATGAGCAGTTCTTC
TRBJ2-7	TRBV12-3/TRBV12-4	NA	NA	CASSSRNEPPLEQYF	TGTGCCAGCAGTAGCCGGAACGAGCCCCCTCTCGAGCAGTACTTC
TRBJ2-6	TRBV20-1	NA	NA	CSAWQYGANVLTF	TGCAGTGCGTGGCAGTATGGGGCCAACGTCCTGACTTTC
TRBJ2-7	TRBV10-3	NA	NA	CAIRTRQGKNEQYF	TGTGCCATCAGGACTAGACAGGGTAAAAACGAGCAGTACTTC
TRBJ2-5	TRBV7-2	NA	TRBD1	CASSLAGQEGETQYF	TGTGCCAGCAGCTTAGCGGGACAGGAGGGAGAGACCCAGTACTTC
TRBJ2-2	TRBV29-1	few	NA	CSVAARPNTGELFF	TGCAGCGTTGCTGCACGCCCGAACACCGGGGAGCTGTTTTTT
TRBJ2-1	TRBV3-1	NA	NA	CASSHVHEQFF	TGTGCCAGCAGCCATGTCCATGAGCAGTTCTTC
TRBJ2-1	TRBV30	NA	TRBD2	CAWSGLALYSSSYNEQFF	TGTGCCTGGTCCGGACTAGCGCTCTACTCGAGCTCCTACAATGAGCAGTTCTTC
TRBJ2-5	TRBV3-1	once	TRBD2	CASSQERGGGQETQYF	TGTGCCAGCAGCCAAGAGAGAGGCGGGGGCCAAGAGACCCAGTACTTC
TRBJ2-7	TRBV7-8	NA	NA	CASSLVGGLYEQYF	TGTGCCAGCAGCTTAGTTGGGGGGCTCTACGAGCAGTACTTC
TRBJ1-5	TRBV4-1	NA	NA	CASSQDIGNQPQHF	TGCGCCAGCAGCCAAGATATCGGTAATCAGCCCCAGCATTTT